This section outlines one T cell receptor (beta chain) sequence together with its context. Its target antigen remains unknown. The sample holds no much larger clone one base away, and base qualities are not on file. These data belong to a study of regulatory T cells listed by TCRdb under 2018. Context from the whole study: Between CD3G-deficient patients and healthy controls, the study compared T-cell receptor beta repertoires in sorted regulatory T cells, conventional CD4+ T cells and CD8+ T cells.

All CD3G-deficient patients had evidence of autoimmunity, which was more severe in two of the patients. Patients were tested at ages ranging from 2 to 39 years, and reduced naive and increased memory CD4+ and CD8+ T-cell proportions were found in the patients. Several individuals with CD3G deficiency were included in the patient group. An international network of physicians spanning the United States, Europe and Asia provided the patient samples and clinical data. Peripheral blood mononuclear cells were isolated by Ficoll density separation. CD3+ CD8+ CD4- T cells were isolated using a FACSAria cell sorter. The CDR3 numbers 13 residues from cysteine through phenylalanine. The sequence is cut down to CDR3 DNA, 39 bases in frame from base 1. Trimming at the junction amounts to 4 bases on V and 2 bases on J, and the germline ends lie 9 bases apart. CDR1 and CDR2 (SEHNR, FQNEAQ) derive from the germline V gene (reference sequence).

The multiplex PCR relied on 52 forward TRBV primers and 13 reverse TRBJ primers, and amplification bias was corrected through assay-based and computational methods. Within the immunoSEQ assay, multiplex PCR amplified rearranged TRB loci from genomic DNA. TRB amplicons were sequenced using an Illumina HiSeq platform. Per the source publication's procedure: Raw sequences were error-filtered and aligned to reference gene sequences by custom algorithms and were subsequently analyzed with the immunoSEQ online tools. The frequencies of productive and nonproductive TRB rearrangements were evaluated among unique sequences as well as among total sequences. Assessment of potential self-reactivity relied on the hydrophobicity of positions 6 and 7 in the TRB CDR3, along with their amino acid composition. Prism software was used to run t tests, Mann-Whitney tests or two-way ANOVA for comparisons between groups. TCRdb provides this immuneACCESS table in a form limited to in-frame rearrangements. Some clones are lacking; in checked studies, under half of them reflect an unresolved V gene, and why the rest are absent is not known. V and J calls and clone size are as listed in that table; D and trimming were resolved from the DNA. This sample has about 20,000 clones in its table, and under 95% of those were observed once. The top ten clones comprise roughly 3.5% of the sample.

Study-level results and caveats: Patient repertoires showed restricted unique TRB V-J pairs and skewed V and J gene usage, most marked in regulatory T cells. CD8+ T cells from patients showed a nonsignificant trend toward lower Shannon entropy than control CD8+ cells.

The V and J genes are TRBV7-9 and TRBJ2-7, with no D gene named confidently. The sample taken for sequencing was CD8+ T cells sorted from blood. This TCR came from a child aged 2-15 years with CD3G deficiency. Here is the DNA: TGTGCCAGCAGCTCCGACATGGCCTACGAGCAGTACTTC. The encoded protein is CASSSDMAYEQYF.